A selection of T cell receptor beta chains follows, all from one sample in a study of CD8 T cells in ankylosing spondylitis. TCRdb processed the 5' RACE reads anew with MiXCR; each CDR3 protein has one entry. The table has a few hundred thousand distinct CDR3 sequences, approximately 11% seen once; the top ten hold under 7.5%. Sequencing input: blood, either unsorted or a sorted T cell fraction (not recorded which). These receptors came from a male donor with ankylosing spondylitis. The CDR3 runs from the conserved cysteine through the conserved F or W. The order of the fields is clone size, J gene, V gene, D gene, CDR3 DNA, CDR3 protein. D genes are given only for firm matches. Only part of the rows carry a size: once, few, many, or a class if the clone is expanded.

clone_size: many
j_call: TRBJ2-2
v_call: TRBV5-6
d_call: TRBD1
cdr3_nt: TGTGCCAGCAGCTTCGGTCAGGGGGACACCGGGGAGCTGTTTTTT
cdr3_aa: CASSFGQGDTGELFF

clone_size: -
j_call: TRBJ1-2
v_call: TRBV4-2
d_call: -
cdr3_nt: TGTGCCAGCAGCCAGACGCCCGGGGGGCGACCTAGGGGCTACACCTTC
cdr3_aa: CASSQTPGGRPRGYTF

clone_size: -
j_call: TRBJ1-6
v_call: TRBV7-2
d_call: -
cdr3_nt: TGTGCCAGCAGTCTCGCGGCGCCCTCTAATTCACCCCTCCACTTT
cdr3_aa: CASSLAAPSNSPLHF

clone_size: -
j_call: TRBJ2-2
v_call: TRBV3-1
d_call: TRBD2
cdr3_nt: TGTGCCAGCAGGATAGCGGGAGCCGGGGAGCTGTTTTTT
cdr3_aa: CASRIAGAGELFF

clone_size: few
j_call: TRBJ2-7
v_call: TRBV6-1
d_call: TRBD1
cdr3_nt: TGTGCCAGCACCCCCGGGACAGCGGCGGACGAGCAGTACTTC
cdr3_aa: CASTPGTAADEQYF

clone_size: few
j_call: TRBJ1-6
v_call: TRBV5-1
d_call: TRBD1
cdr3_nt: TGCGCCAGCAGCACCCGACAGGGGACTGGGTCACCCCTCCACTTT
cdr3_aa: CASSTRQGTGSPLHF

clone_size: -
j_call: TRBJ1-4
v_call: TRBV5-1
d_call: TRBD1
cdr3_nt: TGCGCCAGCAGCCCTAATACAGGGGGCGCATATGAAAAACTGTTTTTT
cdr3_aa: CASSPNTGGAYEKLFF

clone_size: -
j_call: TRBJ2-7
v_call: TRBV11-2
d_call: TRBD2
cdr3_nt: TGTGCCAGCAGCCCTACAGGCGGCGGGAGGTTCCACGAGCAGTACTTC
cdr3_aa: CASSPTGGGRFHEQYF

clone_size: few
j_call: TRBJ1-1
v_call: TRBV7-9
d_call: -
cdr3_nt: TGTGCCAGCAACTTTCTCACTGCGGGCACTGAAGCTTTCTTT
cdr3_aa: CASNFLTAGTEAFF

clone_size: few
j_call: TRBJ2-1
v_call: TRBV11-2
d_call: -
cdr3_nt: TGTGCCAGCAGCCCCCTGACCCCTCCCCTTTACAATGAGCAGTTCTTC
cdr3_aa: CASSPLTPPLYNEQFF

clone_size: many
j_call: TRBJ2-3
v_call: TRBV10-3
d_call: TRBD1
cdr3_nt: TGTGCCATCAGAGAAACAGGGGCGGTTCAAACAGATACGCAGTATTTT
cdr3_aa: CAIRETGAVQTDTQYF

clone_size: many
j_call: TRBJ2-5
v_call: TRBV24-1
d_call: TRBD1
cdr3_nt: TGTGCCACCAGTGATTTTGTGACAGGGGACCAAGAGACCCAGTACTTC
cdr3_aa: CATSDFVTGDQETQYF

clone_size: -
j_call: TRBJ2-3
v_call: TRBV11-1
d_call: -
cdr3_nt: TGTGCCAGCAACCCGACGGCCGAAAGCACAGATACGCAGTATTTT
cdr3_aa: CASNPTAESTDTQYF

clone_size: -
j_call: TRBJ1-6
v_call: TRBV25-1
d_call: TRBD1
cdr3_nt: TGTGCCAGCAGTGTCACCGGGACAGGGGGTAATTCACCCCTCCACTTT
cdr3_aa: CASSVTGTGGNSPLHF

clone_size: -
j_call: TRBJ2-1
v_call: TRBV20-1
d_call: -
cdr3_nt: TGCAGTGCTATCAGGGGGGGACTAAATGAGCAGTTCTTC
cdr3_aa: CSAIRGGLNEQFF

clone_size: -
j_call: TRBJ1-2
v_call: TRBV10-3
d_call: -
cdr3_nt: TGTGCCATCACTCTGGGGGGGAACAACTATGGCTACACCTTC
cdr3_aa: CAITLGGNNYGYTF

clone_size: many
j_call: TRBJ1-1
v_call: TRBV12-3/TRBV12-4
d_call: -
cdr3_nt: TGTGCCAGCAGTTTCACCGGGGGGGCTGAAGCTTTCTTT
cdr3_aa: CASSFTGGAEAFF

clone_size: -
j_call: TRBJ2-7
v_call: TRBV7-8
d_call: -
cdr3_nt: TGTGCCAGCAGCGAGGAGATCCAGCGGAGCTACGAGCAGTACTTC
cdr3_aa: CASSEEIQRSYEQYF

clone_size: -
j_call: TRBJ2-6
v_call: TRBV27
d_call: -
cdr3_nt: TGTGCCAGCAGTGCCCAAGCGGCTGGGGCCAACGTCCTGACTTTC
cdr3_aa: CASSAQAAGANVLTF

clone_size: -
j_call: TRBJ1-4
v_call: TRBV6-1
d_call: -
cdr3_nt: TGTGCCAGCAAGGCGGCAGGGATCGAAAAACTGTTTTTT
cdr3_aa: CASKAAGIEKLFF

clone_size: few
j_call: TRBJ2-1
v_call: TRBV5-1
d_call: TRBD2
cdr3_nt: TGCGCCAGCAGCTATGGGACTAGCGGGAGGGCCGGCGGGGAGCAGTTCTTC
cdr3_aa: CASSYGTSGRAGGEQFF

clone_size: few
j_call: TRBJ2-5
v_call: TRBV20-1
d_call: TRBD2
cdr3_nt: TGCAGTGCTGGAAAGCTAGCGGGAGTGGAAGAGACCCAGTACTTC
cdr3_aa: CSAGKLAGVEETQYF

clone_size: -
j_call: TRBJ1-1
v_call: TRBV18
d_call: TRBD1
cdr3_nt: TGTGCCAGCTCACTCACGACAGGGGAGGACACTGAAGCTTTCTTT
cdr3_aa: CASSLTTGEDTEAFF

clone_size: many
j_call: TRBJ2-5
v_call: TRBV12-3/TRBV12-4
d_call: TRBD2
cdr3_nt: TGTGCCAGCAGCTCTGGGACTAGCGGAGGGGAGACCCAGTACTTC
cdr3_aa: CASSSGTSGGETQYF

clone_size: few
j_call: TRBJ2-1
v_call: TRBV5-5
d_call: -
cdr3_nt: TGTGCCAGCAGCACGGAAAGGGTTAGCTCCTACAATGAGCAGTTCTTC
cdr3_aa: CASSTERVSSYNEQFF

clone_size: few
j_call: TRBJ1-1
v_call: TRBV7-7
d_call: -
cdr3_nt: TGTGCCAGCAGCCGGAGTCTGGGTTCGACTGAAGCTTTCTTT
cdr3_aa: CASSRSLGSTEAFF

clone_size: -
j_call: TRBJ2-1
v_call: TRBV7-9
d_call: -
cdr3_nt: TGTGCCAGCAGCCGGAACCTAGGAATTGGCAATGAGCAGTTCTTC
cdr3_aa: CASSRNLGIGNEQFF

clone_size: few
j_call: TRBJ2-2
v_call: TRBV20-1
d_call: -
cdr3_nt: TGCAGTGCTAGAGATGGTACGACAGATACCGGGGAGCTGTTTTTT
cdr3_aa: CSARDGTTDTGELFF

clone_size: -
j_call: TRBJ2-7
v_call: TRBV3-1
d_call: TRBD2
cdr3_nt: TGTGCCAGCAGCCTCGGGACTAGCGGGAGAGGGTGGAGAGATGAGCAGTACTTC
cdr3_aa: CASSLGTSGRGWRDEQYF

clone_size: -
j_call: TRBJ1-6
v_call: TRBV12-3/TRBV12-4
d_call: -
cdr3_nt: TGTGCCACCTCCGACCGCGAGGACGCCTATAATTCACCCCTCCACTTT
cdr3_aa: CATSDREDAYNSPLHF

clone_size: -
j_call: TRBJ1-6
v_call: TRBV10-1
d_call: TRBD1
cdr3_nt: TGCGCCAGCAGTGACTCCGGACAGGGAGTAGAGTCACCCCTCCACTTT
cdr3_aa: CASSDSGQGVESPLHF

clone_size: -
j_call: TRBJ1-1
v_call: TRBV12-5
d_call: -
cdr3_nt: TGTGCTAGTGCCGCTGAAATACAGGGAAGGAACACTGAAGCTTTCTTT
cdr3_aa: CASAAEIQGRNTEAFF

clone_size: -
j_call: TRBJ2-3
v_call: TRBV7-9
d_call: -
cdr3_nt: TGTGCCAGCAGCCCCGGGGCCGGGGTAGATACGCAGTATTTT
cdr3_aa: CASSPGAGVDTQYF

clone_size: -
j_call: TRBJ2-3
v_call: TRBV5-1
d_call: TRBD2
cdr3_nt: TGCGCCAGCAGCTCCTCGGCTAGCGGGGACTCCTTCACAGATACGCAGTATTTT
cdr3_aa: CASSSSASGDSFTDTQYF

clone_size: few
j_call: TRBJ2-5
v_call: TRBV2
d_call: TRBD2
cdr3_nt: TGTGCCAGCAGTGAATGGGGGACTAGCCGGCTGGAGACCCAGTACTTC
cdr3_aa: CASSEWGTSRLETQYF

clone_size: -
j_call: TRBJ2-3
v_call: TRBV7-8
d_call: -
cdr3_nt: TGTGCCAGCAGCTTTTTTGAGGACCCAGATACGCAGTATTTT
cdr3_aa: CASSFFEDPDTQYF

clone_size: -
j_call: TRBJ1-1
v_call: TRBV29-1
d_call: -
cdr3_nt: TGCAGCGTGTCCCCTCCCACTTGGGTTGACACTGAAGCTTTCTTT
cdr3_aa: CSVSPPTWVDTEAFF

clone_size: -
j_call: TRBJ2-5
v_call: TRBV3-1
d_call: TRBD2
cdr3_nt: TGTGCCAGCAGCTTACGACTAGCGCCACAAGAGACCCAGTACTTC
cdr3_aa: CASSLRLAPQETQYF

clone_size: -
j_call: TRBJ2-2
v_call: TRBV11-3
d_call: -
cdr3_nt: TGTGCCAGCAGCTTAGGCGGATGGACCGGGGAGCTGTTTTTT
cdr3_aa: CASSLGGWTGELFF

clone_size: few
j_call: TRBJ1-6
v_call: TRBV9
d_call: -
cdr3_nt: TGTGCCAGCAACTCAAGTCCCTATTCACCCCTCCACTTT
cdr3_aa: CASNSSPYSPLHF

clone_size: many
j_call: TRBJ2-3
v_call: TRBV5-1
d_call: TRBD2
cdr3_nt: TGCGCCAGCAGCACAACTAGCGGCGTCGGTTTCGGGACGCAGTATTTT
cdr3_aa: CASSTTSGVGFGTQYF

clone_size: many
j_call: TRBJ2-2
v_call: TRBV5-1
d_call: -
cdr3_nt: TGCGCCAGCAGCTGGAGTGGTTTGAACGGGGAGCTGTTTTTT
cdr3_aa: CASSWSGLNGELFF

clone_size: few
j_call: TRBJ1-1
v_call: TRBV27
d_call: -
cdr3_nt: TGTGCCAGCAAGACAGCATCATCCATGAACACTGAAGCTTTCTTT
cdr3_aa: CASKTASSMNTEAFF

clone_size: -
j_call: TRBJ1-5
v_call: TRBV20-1
d_call: -
cdr3_nt: TGCAGTGCTCGGGGGGTATACGGGTATAGCAATCAGCCCCAGCATTTT
cdr3_aa: CSARGVYGYSNQPQHF

clone_size: -
j_call: TRBJ2-7
v_call: TRBV28
d_call: TRBD2
cdr3_nt: TGTGCCAGCAGTCCCCCCTTACTAGCGGGAGGTTCGTACTTC
cdr3_aa: CASSPPLLAGGSYF

clone_size: few
j_call: TRBJ2-7
v_call: TRBV12-3/TRBV12-4
d_call: -
cdr3_nt: TGTGCCAGCAGTCCACCAACACGGGCCGAGCAGTACTTC
cdr3_aa: CASSPPTRAEQYF

clone_size: many
j_call: TRBJ2-1
v_call: TRBV7-2
d_call: -
cdr3_nt: TGTGCCAGCAGCTTAAATCTAGGGAGGAGCAATGAGCAGTTCTTC
cdr3_aa: CASSLNLGRSNEQFF

clone_size: -
j_call: TRBJ2-7
v_call: TRBV5-6
d_call: TRBD1
cdr3_nt: TGTGCCAGCAGCCCCGGGACAGGGGTCCTCCACGAGCAGTACTTC
cdr3_aa: CASSPGTGVLHEQYF

clone_size: many
j_call: TRBJ1-1
v_call: TRBV10-3
d_call: TRBD1
cdr3_nt: TGTGCCATCGGGGCGATAGGCAGGGGGTTAATGAACACTGAAGCTTTCTTT
cdr3_aa: CAIGAIGRGLMNTEAFF

clone_size: few
j_call: TRBJ2-5
v_call: TRBV5-1
d_call: -
cdr3_nt: TGCGCCAGCAGCTTGGCCTCTAGCTCGTACCAAGAGACCCAGTACTTC
cdr3_aa: CASSLASSSYQETQYF

clone_size: few
j_call: TRBJ2-5
v_call: TRBV2
d_call: -
cdr3_nt: TGTGCCACTAGGCTTGGCGTCCCGGAGACCCAGTACTTC
cdr3_aa: CATRLGVPETQYF

clone_size: few
j_call: TRBJ2-7
v_call: TRBV20-1
d_call: -
cdr3_nt: TGCAGTGCTAGTCCGCCGGGGGACTCCTACGAGCAGTACTTC
cdr3_aa: CSASPPGDSYEQYF

clone_size: -
j_call: TRBJ2-1
v_call: TRBV5-1
d_call: TRBD1
cdr3_nt: TGCGCCAGCAGCTTCGGGACAGGGGATTACAATGAGCAGTTCTTC
cdr3_aa: CASSFGTGDYNEQFF